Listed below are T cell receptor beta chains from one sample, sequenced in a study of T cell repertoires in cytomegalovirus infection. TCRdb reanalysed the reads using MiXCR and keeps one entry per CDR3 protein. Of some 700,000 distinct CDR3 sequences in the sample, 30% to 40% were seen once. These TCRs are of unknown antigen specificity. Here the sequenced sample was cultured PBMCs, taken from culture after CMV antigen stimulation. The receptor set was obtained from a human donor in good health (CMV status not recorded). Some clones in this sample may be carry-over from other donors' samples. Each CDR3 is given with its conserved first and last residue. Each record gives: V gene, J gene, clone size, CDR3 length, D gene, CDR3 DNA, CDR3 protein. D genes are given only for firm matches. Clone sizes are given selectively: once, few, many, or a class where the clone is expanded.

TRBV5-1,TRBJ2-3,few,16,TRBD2,TGCGCCAGCAGCTTTTTCGGGAGGGCCGGAACAGATACGCAGTATTTT,CASSFFGRAGTDTQYF
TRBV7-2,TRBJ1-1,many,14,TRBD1,TGTGCCAGCAGCCCAGGGGGGGGGCTCAGTGTCGCTTTCTTT,CASSPGGGLSVAFF
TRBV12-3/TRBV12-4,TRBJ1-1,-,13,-,TGTGCCAGCAGTTCCGATTCTGCCCTAGTGGCTTTCTTT,CASSSDSALVAFF
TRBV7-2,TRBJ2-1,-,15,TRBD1,TGTGCCAGCAGCCGGGACAGGGACGCGTACAATGAGCAGTTCTTC,CASSRDRDAYNEQFF
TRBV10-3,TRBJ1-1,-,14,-,TGTGCCATCAATCAGGGAATGAGGAGGGACGAAGCTTTCTTT,CAINQGMRRDEAFF
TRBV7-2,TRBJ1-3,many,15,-,TGTGCCAGCAGCTTAAGGGGGGCGGATGGAAACACCATATATTTT,CASSLRGADGNTIYF
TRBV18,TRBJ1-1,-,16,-,TGTGCCAGCTCACCATCTCTCATTAGGGGTGGCACTGAAGCTTTCTTT,CASSPSLIRGGTEAFF
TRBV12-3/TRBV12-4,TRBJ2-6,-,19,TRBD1,TGTGCCAGCAGTTCTAGACCGGGACAGCTTATCTCTGGGGCCAACGTCCTGACTTTC,CASSSRPGQLISGANVLTF
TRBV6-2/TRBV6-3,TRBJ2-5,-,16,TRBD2,TGTGCCAGCAGTTCCGCCGAGCGGGAGAAAGCAGAGACCCAGTACTTC,CASSSAEREKAETQYF
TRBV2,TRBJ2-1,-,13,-,TGTGCCAGCAGTGAAAGCCCCGTTGCTGAGCAGTTCTTC,CASSESPVAEQFF
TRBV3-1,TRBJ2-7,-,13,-,TGTGCCAGCGCCTTGCGAGGGTCCTACGAGCAGTACTTC,CASALRGSYEQYF
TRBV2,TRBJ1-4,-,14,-,TGTGCCAGCAGTGATCCGGGGTCAGATGAAAAACTGTTTTTT,CASSDPGSDEKLFF
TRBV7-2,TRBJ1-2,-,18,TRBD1,TGTGCCAGCAGCTTAGGGCGGACAGGTGACCCTAGAGTCTATGGCTACACCTTC,CASSLGRTGDPRVYGYTF
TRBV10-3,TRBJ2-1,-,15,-,TGTGCCACCCTGGACGGACGTAGCTCCTACAATGAGCAGTTCTTC,CATLDGRSSYNEQFF
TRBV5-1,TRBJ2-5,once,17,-,TGCGCCAGCAGCTTGACCCCCAATAGACCCATCCCGGAGACCCAGTACTTC,CASSLTPNRPIPETQYF
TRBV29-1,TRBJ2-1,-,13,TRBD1,TGCAGCGTTGGAATGGACAGGGGCAATGAGCAGTTCTTC,CSVGMDRGNEQFF
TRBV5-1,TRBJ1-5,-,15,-,TGCGCCAGCAGCTTGGCCCCAGGGAACAATCAGCCCCAGCATTTT,CASSLAPGNNQPQHF
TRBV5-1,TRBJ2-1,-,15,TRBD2,TGCGCCAGCCGAGGGGGACTAGACAGCTACAATGAGCAGTTCTTC,CASRGGLDSYNEQFF
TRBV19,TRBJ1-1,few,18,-,TGTGCCAGTAGTCCCCGGACACCTAAGAAAATCATGAACACTGAAGCTTTCTTT,CASSPRTPKKIMNTEAFF
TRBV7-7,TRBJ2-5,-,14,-,TGTGCCAGCAGCTTAGGTACAGACCGAGAGACCCAGTACTTC,CASSLGTDRETQYF